This TCR beta chain was recovered during a study of blood T cell repertoires in COVID-19. Study context: COVID-19 samples, acute and convalescent, were from the United States, Italy and Spain. T cells, B-cell-depleted T cells, or PBMCs supplied cDNA or gDNA.

In the source study's methods: Amplification from reference gene primers served as the basis for estimated nucleated cell counts. The method was immunoSEQ multiplex PCR; TCRdb's version includes in-frame clones alone and lacks a portion of them. The DNA was the basis for D and trimming; V, J and clone size are from that table. Among a few hundred thousand clones listed, roughly 80% were seen once. Germline V lookup: CDR1 LNHDA, CDR2 SQIVND (reference sequence). Trimming stripped 0 bases from V and 2 bases from J, with 10 bases between. This CDR3 has 15 amino acids. The chain carries TRBV19 and TRBJ1-1; D remains ambiguous. The sample consisted of peripheral blood. The receptor's source is a woman aged 18-35 years with acute or convalescent COVID-19. In DNA form, the CDR3 reads TGTGCCAGTAGTATAGATCTGAACACAAACACTGAAGCTTTCTTT. It specifies CASSIDLNTNTEAFF.